Below, 20 T cell receptor beta chains from the same sample are listed, as sequenced in a study of cytomegalovirus exposure and HLA in healthy donors. The PCR made use of 60 Vbeta and 13 Jbeta primers. TCRdb's table, derived via immunoSEQ multiplex PCR, lists solely in-frame clones and lacks some. The repertoire holds roughly 200,000 clones, 81% seen once, with approximately 3.6% in the top ten. The specimen sequenced was PBMCs. The receptor set was obtained from a man aged 35 to 55 in good health and CMV-seropositive.

V is TRBV6-6 and J is TRBJ2-5; the D gene is possibly TRBD1 (6 bases). The ends were cut back, 2 bases at V and 4 bases at J, with 8 bases in the middle. CDR3 length: 13 amino acids. Germline lookup yields CDR1 MNHNY and CDR2 SVGAGI (reference sequence). The CDR3 nucleotides read TGTGCCAGCAGTTACGACAGGCGAGAGACCCAGTACTTC. This codes for CASSYDRRETQYF.

This clone was seen more than once but under ten times. This chain uses TRBV7-3 with TRBJ2-5; 10 nucleotides agree with TRBD1. The CDR3 sequence is 15 residues long. Per germline, CDR1 SGHTA and CDR2 FQGTGA. J gave up 2 bases and V 10 bases, and 10 bases lay outside the gene matches. The CDR3 is CAKRATDRGQETQYF. For the CDR3, the DNA is TGTGCCAAACGCGCCACGGACAGGGGGCAAGAGACCCAGTACTTC.

The chain carries TRBV5-6 and TRBJ2-2; TRBD2 might be the D (5 bases). Trimming removed 6 bases at V and 6 bases at J, with 24 bases between. The CDR3 covers 17 residues. Germline CDR1 SGHDT, CDR2 YYEEEE. The CDR3 DNA reads TGTGCCAGCACCCGGGATGGGATAACATCATTTGCCGGGGAGCTGTTTTTT. It translates to CASTRDGITSFAGELFF.

The genes are TRBV7-9 and TRBJ2-7, with D perhaps matching TRBD2 (7 bases). The CDR3 sequence is 17 residues long. In germline, CDR1 is SEHNR, CDR2 FQNEAQ (reference sequence). The V end lost 1 base, the J end lost 0 bases, and 16 bases lay between the germline ends. In nucleotides, the CDR3 is TGTGCCAGCAGCTTAGAGGCCTGGGGGGGCAGCTCCTACGAGCAGTACTTC. This gives the protein CASSLEAWGGSSYEQYF.

The CDR3 is CASSYRQGAYEQYF. In DNA form, the CDR3 reads TGCGCCAGCAGCTACAGACAGGGTGCCTACGAGCAGTACTTC. The chain recombines TRBV5-1 with TRBJ2-5; 7 bases line up with TRBD1. With the DNA end fitting TRBJ2-7 better, the J assignment may be wrong. CDR1 and CDR2 (germline): SGHRS, YFSETQ. CDR3 size: 14 residues.

V gene TRBV6-5 combines with J gene TRBJ2-5; TRBD2 matches at 9 bases. Germline V gene data show CDR1 as MNHEY and CDR2 as SVGAGI. V lost 0 bases to trimming and J lost 4 bases; unmatched junction nucleotides: 6. CDR3 size: 16 residues. For the CDR3, the DNA is TGTGCCAGCAGTTACTCGATTGCGGGGGGGAGAGAGACCCAGTACTTC. Translating gives CASSYSIAGGRETQYF.

Note on this clone: One end of the junction does not line up with germline, which may come from a read error. The chain joins TRBV7-9 to TRBJ1-1, with 8 positions matching TRBD1. Germline assignment: CDR1 SEHNR and CDR2 FQNEAQ (reference sequence). This CDR3 comprises 15 residues. For the CDR3, the DNA is TGTTCCAGCAGCTTTACCCAGGGGGCGGGCACTGAAGCTTTCTTT. Residues: CSSSFTQGAGTEAFF.

CDR3 coding DNA: TGTGCCAGCAGTTCATCCCTCCCTGGGAGGGCAGGGGTTCGGGGCACAGATACGCAGTATTTT. Translating it yields CASSSSLPGRAGVRGTDTQYF. The gene calls are TRBV28 and TRBJ2-3, with D possibly being TRBD2 (7 bases). Germline assignment: CDR1 MDHEN and CDR2 SYDVKM. There are 21 residues in the CDR3. Trimming left V 4 bases short and J 1 base short, with 30 bases between.

This rearrangement joins TRBV6-5 to TRBJ1-1; no firm D call. Trimming cost V 4 bases and J 10 bases, with 10 bases left between them. This CDR3 is 11 amino acids long. CDR1 is MNHEY, CDR2 SVGAGI, per germline. The CDR3 DNA reads TGTGCCAGCAGTTTGGATGGGCTAGCTTTCTTT. It encodes CASSLDGLAFF.

This clone was found once. The chain employs TRBV5-1 and TRBJ1-1; 8 bases fit TRBD1. Trimming at V came to 3 bases and at J to 2 bases, leaving 3 bases not matched to a gene. The germline CDR1 and CDR2 sequences are SGHRS and YFSETQ. The CDR3 length is 14 residues. The CDR3 coding sequence is TGCGCCAGCAGCTCGGGACAGGCTAACACTGAAGCTTTCTTT. As protein: CASSSGQANTEAFF.

V is TRBV28 and J is TRBJ1-2; D is ambiguous. CDR1 and CDR2 from the germline V gene are MDHEN and SYDVKM. The CDR3 loop spans 13 amino acids. V was cut by 1 base and J by 4 bases, with 7 bases left in between. The CDR3 sequence is CASSLSGSYGYTF. For the CDR3, the DNA is TGTGCCAGCAGTTTATCGGGGAGCTATGGCTACACCTTC.

A single count supports this clone. This rearrangement joins TRBV16 to TRBJ2-2; 10 positions agree with TRBD2. Trimming removed 1 base from V and 4 bases from J; junction bases left unmatched: 9. Germline V gives CDR1 KGHSY, CDR2 FQNENV. The CDR3 sequence is 18 residues long. CDR3: CASSQFVGTSASTGELFF. CDR3 in DNA: TGTGCCAGCAGCCAATTTGTGGGGACTAGCGCCTCCACCGGGGAGCTGTTTTTT.

J is TRBJ2-7 and V is TRBV5-4; 15 nucleotides line up with TRBD2. The CDR3 spans 17 residues. Germline assignment: CDR1 SGHNT and CDR2 YYREEE (reference sequence). V was pared by 4 bases and J by 3 bases, with 8 bases of the junction left unmatched. CDR3 sequence reads: CASSRPGLAGGVYEQYF. The CDR3 coding sequence is TGTGCCAGCAGCCGTCCGGGACTAGCGGGAGGAGTCTACGAGCAGTACTTC.

V is TRBV5-4 and J is TRBJ2-7, with 9 bases identical to TRBD2. The ends lost 4 bases at V and 7 bases at J; junction bases unmatched: 9. The CDR3 loop spans 14 amino acids. The germline V gene encodes CDR1 SGHNT and CDR2 YYREEE (reference sequence). The CDR3 DNA follows: TGTGCCAGCAGCGGTAGCGGGAGCCCCCCTGAGCAGTACTTC. It encodes CASSGSGSPPEQYF.

The chain uses TRBV5-1 and TRBJ1-1; 8 bases are a match to TRBD1. This CDR3 is built from 14 residues. CDR1 and CDR2 (germline): SGHRS, YFSETQ. The trim removed 4 bases at V and 5 bases at J, leaving 7 bases unmatched. The CDR3 nucleotides are TGCGCCAGCAGCGTGACAGGGGAGGGGACTGAAGCTTTCTTT. Translating gives CASSVTGEGTEAFF.

The chain is built from TRBV4-2 and TRBJ1-4, with TRBD1 matching over 9 bases. Germline-derived CDR1 and CDR2 are LGHNA and YNFKEQ. The CDR3 consists of 18 residues. With V trimmed by 0 bases and J by 5 bases, 10 bases remained unmatched. The CDR3 is CASSQDRDRALANEKLFF. In nucleotides, the CDR3 is TGTGCCAGCAGCCAAGATCGGGACAGGGCCCTCGCCAATGAAAAACTGTTTTTT.

This clone was counted only a few times. The chain employs TRBV19 and TRBJ1-6; perhaps TRBD1 as D (6 bases). Germline V gives CDR1 LNHDA, CDR2 SQIVND (reference sequence). The CDR3 totals 12 residues. Deletions cut 3 bases from V and 13 bases from J, with 10 bases between. CDR3 loop: CASSIGGSPLHF. CDR3 nucleotide sequence: TGTGCCAGTAGTATTGGGGGCTCGCCCCTCCACTTT.

This chain joins TRBV4-1 and TRBJ2-7; D not resolved. The germline gives CDR1 MGHRA, CDR2 YSYEKL. The germline V and J ends were trimmed by 0 bases and 8 bases, with 14 bases remaining between them. The CDR3 extends over 14 amino acids. The CDR3 sequence is CASSQESAEIQQYF. Here the CDR3 DNA reads TGCGCCAGCAGCCAAGAGTCTGCGGAGATCCAGCAGTACTTC.

The V and J genes are TRBV28 and TRBJ2-7, with 7 bases matching TRBD1. The CDR3 length is 12 residues. The germline gives CDR1 MDHEN, CDR2 SYDVKM. V lost 7 bases and J lost 2; bases outside the gene matches: 2. The CDR3 DNA reads TGTGCCAGCAACCAGGGGGCCTACGAGCAGTACTTC. Translating gives CASNQGAYEQYF.

V is TRBV4-2 and J is TRBJ2-3, with 11 bases aligning to TRBD2. Germline lookup yields CDR1 LGHNA and CDR2 YNFKEQ. Trimming took 6 bases from V and 5 from J; bases not matched to a gene: 16. The CDR3 covers 18 residues. This CDR3 reads CASSQRFSLAGDLDTQYF. CDR3 DNA: TGTGCCAGCAGTCAGCGGTTCTCACTAGCGGGAGATCTAGATACGCAGTATTTT.